This entry describes one T cell receptor beta chain. No antigen is known for it. There are no base qualities to consult, and no much larger clone falls within one base. TCRbeta CDR3 regions were amplified from genomic DNA using the immunoSEQ Assay, a bias-controlled multiplex PCR. The published analysis was carried out like this. The number of nucleated cells in each sample was estimated by amplification of reference gene primers within the assay. To quantify the absolute abundance of each unique TCRbeta CDR3 rearrangement, sequence reads were collapsed and filtered. Productive Simpson clonality was computed per sample as the square root of Simpson's diversity index over productive rearrangements. TCRdb limited this immuneACCESS table to in-frame rearrangements with V and J called. A share of clones is missing; checked studies link under half to unresolved V genes, and the rest is unexplained. V and J calls and clone size come straight from that table; D and trimming were deduced from the DNA. This sample gives 180,000 or so clones in total; roughly 79% of them show up just once. The ten largest clones represent 11% of the sample.

This specimen comes from a study of blood T cell repertoires in COVID-19 (dated by TCRdb to 2018 to 2021). With regard to the full study: The collaborator samples originated in the United States, Italy and Spain and spanned the acute and convalescent phases of COVID-19. The repertoires were made available in a free public database intended to serve as a resource for research on the immune response to SARS-CoV-2. HLA class I and class II types, where available, came from metadata supplied by the sample provider rather than from assay-based typing. Sample metadata almost always included a de-identified subject ID, COVID-19 status, age in years and sex. The material from the prospective study consisted of cDNA or gDNA derived from T cells, B-cell-depleted T cells, or PBMCs. The samples were drawn from two sources: the first 160 participants of the ongoing ImmuneRACE study, and 950 to 1,500 subjects contributed by 6 global collaborators. Deeply sampled blood TCRbeta repertoires from subjects exposed to, actively infected with, or recovered from COVID-19 were included in the dataset. On the study overall, not on this receptor specifically: Clinical and demographic metadata were provided uncurated, with the amount varying by source and participant.

Between the V and J ends, shortened by 0 bases and 3 bases respectively, the junction contains 10 bases. CDR1 is given as SGHRS and CDR2 as YFSETQ, both from the germline V gene. The CDR3 measures 14 amino acids from cysteine to phenylalanine. The read is trimmed to its CDR3 DNA, 42 bases read in frame from base 1. In Seattle, one collaborating source enrolled patients while the infection was active and tracked those patients longitudinally over the course of disease. Whole blood was collected in K2EDTA tubes by collaborating institutions according to the institutions' own protocols. For TCRbeta analysis, collaborators shipped samples as frozen whole blood, isolated PBMCs, or DNA extracted from either of those sample types.

Sequencing used peripheral blood. The TCR was taken from a woman aged 40-49 years with COVID-19, enrolled during active disease. The V gene is TRBV5-1 and the J gene is TRBJ2-7; 6 matching bases give a weak D call of TRBD2. For the CDR3, the sequence is CASSLGLGIYEQYF. At the DNA level, the sequence is TGCGCCAGCAGCTTGGGACTAGGTATCTACGAGCAGTACTTC.